This T cell receptor beta chain was sequenced in a study of immune heterogeneity within non-small cell lung tumors. For the TCR beta CDR3, multiplex PCR with 32 V and 13 J primers performed the amplification. In TCRdb, the multiplex PCR reads were re-called with MiXCR into one record per CDR3 protein. Of approximately 1,900 distinct CDR3 sequences listed, 25% to 35% are singletons. The CDR3 runs 14 residues. Germline loops: CDR1 GTSNPN, CDR2 SVGIG (reference sequence). Genomic DNA from bulk tumor acted as the template, and about 600 ng was loaded per sample. In surgery, several biopsies were collected from each primary tumor at widely spaced sites. Their non-small cell lung cancer was newly diagnosed and untreated, and the patients underwent curative surgery. The donors had newly diagnosed non-small cell lung cancer and underwent surgery intended to cure it. A remark on this clonotype: As yet, its antigen is unknown. The junction differs from germline at one of its ends, possibly a read error.

Points from the study as a whole: The study found that local T-cell clonality correlated moderately but significantly with local tumor mutational burden (R roughly 0.32). Different tumor locations in one patient shared dominant CDR3 beta clonotypes yet harbored unique high-frequency clones.

This sequence originates from a man aged 60-69 years with non-small cell lung cancer. The chain is built from TRBV30 and TRBJ1-1; D may be TRBD1 (5 bases). Sequenced: lung tumor tissue. The CDR3 nucleotides are TGTGTCTGGTCCCCCAGGGCCGTGAACACTGAAGCTTTCTTT. Amino acids: CVWSPRAVNTEAFF.